The clone carrying this T cell receptor (beta chain) is a singleton in its sample. Assay used: immunoSEQ multiplex PCR; TCRdb lists only in-frame clones, some missing. The sample holds roughly 250,000 clones, roughly 89% seen once. The treatment here: roughly 18 received Ad26.COV2.S at low or high dose, single or two shots; 5 received placebo; per-sample allocation not given. Day 63 after the first injection of vaccine or placebo was the sampling time. The record originates from a study of Ad26.COV2.S vaccination and SARS-CoV-2 variants. V lost 1 base and J lost 0, with 8 bases in between. Germline CDR1 SGHNT, CDR2 YYREEE (reference sequence). This CDR3 spans 14 amino acids.

The chain recombines TRBV5-4 with TRBJ2-7, with D perhaps matching TRBD1 or TRBD2 (5 bases each). This receptor was obtained from a person between 18 and 65 years old who received the Ad26.COV2.S COVID-19 vaccine or a placebo. Here the sequenced sample was peripheral blood, taken in a trial of Ad26.COV2.S vaccine versus placebo. The DNA for the CDR3 is TGTGCCAGCAGCTTGCCAGGGAGCTCCTACGAGCAGTACGTC. Protein product: CASSLPGSSYEQYV.